This is a list of T cell receptor beta chains from one sample in a study of blood T cell repertoires in COVID-19. Only in-frame clones appear in the TCRdb table, and some are missing; sequencing was by immunoSEQ multiplex PCR. The repertoire holds approximately 400,000 clones, approximately 90% seen once, with over 9.5% in the top ten. Sequencing input: peripheral blood. The receptors were sampled from a woman in her fifties or sixties with COVID-19, enrolled during active disease. CDR3s include the opening cysteine and the closing phenylalanine or tryptophan. A D gene is named only where the DNA matches it firmly. The listing skips clone size in some rows; elsewhere it reads once, few, many or a size class.

>14|TRBV5-1|TRBJ1-6|-|-
CASRQGSYNSPLHF
TGCGCCAGCAGACAGGGCTCCTATAATTCACCCCTCCACTTT
>13|TRBV6-5|TRBJ1-2|-|-
CASRAGTNYSFTF
TGTGCCAGCAGAGCCGGGACTAACTATAGCTTCACTTTC
>15|TRBV28|TRBJ2-4|-|-
CASSLSGVTKNIQYF
TGTGCCAGCAGTTTATCGGGGGTAACCAAAAACATTCAGTACTTC
>14|TRBV2|TRBJ1-2|-|-
CASSEQGLNYGYTF
TGTGCCAGCAGTGAACAGGGACTTAACTATGGCTACACCTTC
>15|TRBV12-5|TRBJ1-6|-|-
CASGYSRGTGSPLHF
TGTGCTAGTGGATATAGCAGGGGCACGGGTTCACCCCTCCACTTT
>17|TRBV2|TRBJ2-2|-|-
CASSDPTDIPTTGELFF
TGTGCCAGCAGTGACCCTACTGACATTCCCACCACCGGGGAGCTGTTTTTT
>15|TRBV19|TRBJ1-5|-|TRBD1
CASSMGQGGNQPQHF
TGTGCCAGTAGTATGGGACAGGGAGGTAATCAGCCCCAGCATTTT
>19|TRBV7-7|TRBJ2-2|-|-
CASSLMGGAGAINTGELFF
TGTGCCAGCAGCTTAATGGGTGGCGCAGGGGCGATAAACACCGGGGAGCTGTTTTTT
>16|TRBV11-2|TRBJ2-7|-|-
CASSLPAAPGSYEQYF
TGTGCCAGCAGCTTACCCGCGGCCCCTGGCTCCTACGAGCAGTACTTC
>12|TRBV20-1|TRBJ1-2|-|-
CSASRLGRGYTF
TGCAGTGCTAGTAGGCTGGGGCGCGGCTACACCTTC
>17|TRBV29-1|TRBJ2-6|-|TRBD1
CSVESPGGSVGANVLTF
TGCAGCGTTGAGTCTCCAGGGGGCTCTGTGGGGGCCAACGTCCTGACTTTC
>15|TRBV29-1|TRBJ2-6|-|-
CSVGRGSSGANVLTF
TGCAGCGTTGGCAGGGGTAGCTCTGGGGCCAACGTCCTGACTTTC
>15|TRBV6-5|TRBJ1-5|-|-
CASSRSQGSNQPQHF
TGTGCCAGCAGTCGCTCTCAGGGAAGCAATCAGCCCCAGCATTTT
>12|TRBV2|TRBJ1-2|-|TRBD1
CASRPDRDGYTF
TGTGCCAGCAGACCGGACAGGGATGGCTACACCTTC
>15|TRBV3-1/TRBV3-2|TRBJ1-5|-|-
CASSQFHSSNQPQHF
TGTGCCAGCAGCCAATTCCACTCTAGCAATCAGCCCCAGCATTTT
>15|TRBV6-5|TRBJ1-3|-|-
CASSYPASGGNTIYF
TGTGCCAGCAGCTACCCGGCCTCGGGGGGAAACACCATATATTTT
>14|TRBV7-9|TRBJ2-2|-|TRBD1
CASSSSGGTGELFF
TGTGCCAGCAGCTCCTCAGGGGGCACCGGGGAGCTGTTTTTT
>14|TRBV3-1/TRBV3-2|TRBJ2-2|-|TRBD2
CASSVAGVTGELFF
TGTGCCAGCTCGGTGGCGGGGGTTACCGGGGAGCTGTTTTTT
>15|TRBV11-2|TRBJ2-1|-|TRBD2
CASSLVAGGVNEQFF
TGTGCCAGCAGCTTAGTAGCGGGGGGCGTCAATGAGCAGTTCTTC
>16|TRBV7-2|TRBJ2-5|once|-
CASSLAHRARVETQYF
TGTGCCAGCAGCTTAGCGCATCGAGCGCGGGTAGAGACCCAGTACTTC
>13|TRBV24-1|TRBJ2-1|-|-
CATRGPRGNEQFF
TGTGCCACCAGAGGCCCTAGGGGCAATGAGCAGTTCTTC
>15|TRBV18|TRBJ2-7|-|TRBD2
CASSLRGGSSYEQYF
TGTGCCAGCTCGCTACGGGGGGGTTCCTCCTACGAGCAGTACTTC
>12|TRBV27|TRBJ2-6|-|-
CASLSGANVLTF
TGTGCCAGCCTGAGCGGGGCCAACGTCCTGACTTTC
>16|TRBV6-5|TRBJ2-7|-|TRBD2
CASSYYQTSGEDEQYF
TGTGCCAGCAGTTATTATCAGACTAGCGGGGAGGACGAGCAGTACTTC
>13|TRBV19|TRBJ2-3|-|-
CATLSASTDTQYF
TGTGCCACTCTAAGTGCTAGCACAGATACGCAGTATTTT
>16|TRBV7-9|TRBJ1-5|-|TRBD1
CASSSQAGTEREPQHF
TGTGCCAGCAGCTCTCAGGCCGGGACAGAGAGGGAGCCCCAGCATTTT
>16|TRBV7-2|TRBJ2-1|-|TRBD1
CASSLTGTGLAREQFF
TGTGCCAGCAGCTTAACCGGGACAGGGCTCGCAAGGGAGCAGTTCTTC
>15|TRBV2|TRBJ2-1|once|-
CASTTRQDSYNEQFF
TGTGCCAGCACCACAAGACAGGACTCCTACAATGAGCAGTTCTTC
>15|TRBV30|TRBJ2-5|-|TRBD2
CAWSSSGGIQETQYF
TGTGCCTGGAGTTCCAGCGGGGGTATCCAAGAGACCCAGTACTTC
>13|TRBV6-6|TRBJ1-1|-|-
CASRPNVGTEAFF
TGTGCCAGCAGACCCAATGTCGGTACTGAAGCTTTCTTT
>14|TRBV6-1|TRBJ2-7|-|-
CASSEWAGSYEQYF
TGTGCCAGCAGTGAATGGGCCGGATCCTACGAGCAGTACTTC
>15|TRBV5-1|TRBJ2-7|-|-
CASSSTPLALYEQYF
TGCGCCAGCAGCTCCACCCCGTTGGCCCTCTACGAGCAGTACTTC
>14|TRBV3-1/TRBV3-2|TRBJ1-2|-|-
CASSQTSFQGGYTF
TGTGCCAGCAGCCAAACCTCTTTTCAGGGGGGCTACACCTTC
>14|TRBV6-5|TRBJ1-2|-|TRBD1
CASSLTGADYGYTF
TGTGCCAGCAGTTTGACAGGGGCGGACTATGGCTACACCTTC
>13|TRBV7-2|TRBJ2-3|-|-
CASSSRPRGTQYF
TGTGCCAGCAGCTCCCGACCCCGGGGTACGCAGTATTTT
>12|TRBV27|TRBJ2-1|once|TRBD2
CASGLAGEEQFF
TGTGCCAGCGGACTAGCGGGGGAGGAGCAGTTCTTC
>14|TRBV9|TRBJ1-2|-|-
CASKGGGVSEGYTF
TGTGCCAGCAAAGGAGGCGGCGTGAGTGAAGGCTACACCTTC
>16|TRBV19|TRBJ2-1|-|TRBD2
CASSTGLANSYNEQFF
TGTGCCAGTAGTACCGGACTAGCGAACTCCTACAATGAGCAGTTCTTC
>14|TRBV11-2|TRBJ2-7|-|-
CASSFNPSRGEQYF
TGTGCCAGCAGCTTTAACCCGTCCCGCGGGGAGCAGTACTTC
>13|TRBV5-1|TRBJ1-1|once|-
CASSPSRDTEAFF
TGCGCCAGCAGCCCTAGCCGGGACACTGAAGCTTTCTTT
>13|TRBV27|TRBJ1-2|many|-
CASSRGQHHGYTF
TGTGCCAGCAGCCGTGGACAGCACCATGGCTACACCTTC
>15|TRBV5-1|TRBJ2-6|-|-
CASNNPGSGANVLTF
TGCGCCAGCAACAATCCCGGGTCGGGGGCCAACGTCCTGACTTTC
>17|TRBV18|TRBJ1-1|-|-
CASSPRRGFGINTEAFF
TGTGCCAGCTCACCAAGAAGGGGGTTCGGGATTAACACTGAAGCTTTCTTT
>16|TRBV3-1/TRBV3-2|TRBJ2-3|-|TRBD1
CASSPIRGQGTDTQYF
TGTGCCAGCAGCCCGATTAGGGGACAGGGCACAGATACGCAGTATTTT
>12|TRBV19|TRBJ2-7|-|TRBD2
CASSLGGEEQYF
TGTGCCAGTAGTCTCGGGGGGGAGGAGCAGTACTTC
>15|TRBV14|TRBJ1-4|-|TRBD1
CASSQWTGAGEKLFF
TGTGCCAGCAGCCAATGGACAGGGGCCGGTGAAAAACTGTTTTTT
>14|TRBV4-1|TRBJ2-1|-|-
CASSQVAAKDEQFF
TGCGCCAGCAGCCAAGTCGCTGCGAAAGATGAGCAGTTCTTC
>15|TRBV5-5|TRBJ2-7|-|TRBD2
CASTAGGGTSYEQYF
TGTGCCAGCACCGCCGGGGGGGGAACCTCCTACGAGCAGTACTTC
>14|TRBV29-1|TRBJ2-7|-|-
CSVLPVDNSYEQYF
TGCAGCGTTTTGCCTGTGGACAACTCCTACGAGCAGTACTTC